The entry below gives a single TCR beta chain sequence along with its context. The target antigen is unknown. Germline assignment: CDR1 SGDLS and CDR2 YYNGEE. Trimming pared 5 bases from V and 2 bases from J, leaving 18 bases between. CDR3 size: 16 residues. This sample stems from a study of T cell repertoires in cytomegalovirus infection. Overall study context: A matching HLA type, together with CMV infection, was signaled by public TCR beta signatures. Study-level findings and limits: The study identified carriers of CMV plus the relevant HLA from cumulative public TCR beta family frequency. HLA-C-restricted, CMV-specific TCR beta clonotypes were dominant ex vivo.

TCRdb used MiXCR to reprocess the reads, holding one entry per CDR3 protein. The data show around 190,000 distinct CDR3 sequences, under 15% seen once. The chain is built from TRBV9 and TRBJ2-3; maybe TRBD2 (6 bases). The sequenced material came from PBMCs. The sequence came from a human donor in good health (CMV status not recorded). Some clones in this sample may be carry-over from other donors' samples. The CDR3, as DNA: TGTGCCAGCAGTGGCCCCTCCGCGGGGTTCACAGATACGCAGTATTTT. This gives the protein CASSGPSAGFTDTQYF.